The 27 T cell receptor beta chains below come from one sample, sequenced in a study of shared clonotypes between healthy human individuals. Using immunoSEQ multiplex PCR, the repertoire was profiled, and TCRdb retains in-frame clones only, with some absent. The sample includes 530,000 or so clones, about 75% seen only once; the top ten take under 15%. The sample consisted of PBMCs. These receptors were obtained from a woman in her forties in good health. Some clones in this sample may be carry-over from other donors' samples.

This clone appeared a few times. CDR3 in amino acids: CASSQGVTGELFF. In DNA, the CDR3 is TGCGCCAGCAGCCAAGGCGTCACCGGGGAGCTGTTTTTT. The V call is TRBV4-3, the J call TRBJ2-2, with unresolved D. V was cut by 1 base and J by 4 bases, with 4 bases left in between. The CDR3 is made up of 13 amino acids. Germline lookup yields CDR1 LGHNA and CDR2 YSLEER.

This chain joins TRBV5-1 and TRBJ2-3; D possibly corresponds to TRBD2 (6 bases). Trimming pared 0 bases from V and 0 bases from J, leaving 11 bases between. CDR1 and CDR2 from the germline V gene are SGHRS and YFSETQ. The CDR3 has 16 residues. CDR3 region: CASSLDGGASTDTQYF. CDR3 in DNA: TGCGCCAGCAGCTTGGACGGCGGGGCTAGCACAGATACGCAGTATTTT.

The J gene is TRBJ2-5, the V gene TRBV27, with D perhaps being TRBD1 or TRBD2 (7 bases each). CDR3 length: 14 amino acids. Trimming removed 5 bases at V and 5 bases at J, with 15 bases between. Germline lookup yields CDR1 MNHEY and CDR2 SMNVEV (reference sequence). For the CDR3, the DNA is TGTGCCAGCAGTCTCCGACAGGGAGGGGAGACCCAGTACTTC. Its protein is CASSLRQGGETQYF.

J is TRBJ1-3 and V is TRBV2; no clear D gene. V dropped 7 bases and J dropped 0 bases, with 4 bases sitting between them. CDR1 and CDR2 from the germline V gene are SNHLY and FYNNEI. CDR3 length equals 12 residues. The CDR3 protein is CASMSSGNTIYF. CDR3 nucleotides: TGTGCCAGCATGTCCTCTGGAAACACCATATATTTT. Full variable domain (missing parts from reference TRBV2 and TRBJ1-3): EPEVTQTPSHQVTQMGQEVILRCVPISNHLYFYWYRQILGQKVEFLVSFYNNEISEKSEIFDDQFSVERPDGSNFTLKIRSTKLEDSAMYFCASMSSGNTIYFGEGSWLTVV.

The genes are TRBV23-1 and TRBJ2-1; 7 nucleotides align to TRBD1. TRBV23-1 is identified as an open reading frame with a role that is uncertain. V lost 3 bases and J lost 0; bases outside the gene matches: 17. The CDR3 consists of 20 residues. The CDR3 nucleotides read TGCGCCAGCAGTCAGAAAACGGGACAGCTCGAATTGGGCTCCTACAATGAGCAGTTCTTC. Its translation is CASSQKTGQLELGSYNEQFF.

The V and J genes are TRBV9 and TRBJ2-2, with a weak D call TRBD1 (8 bases). This CDR3 is 15 amino acids long. V dropped 6 bases and J dropped 1 base, with 13 bases sitting between them. Germline CDR1 SGDLS, CDR2 YYNGEE. The CDR3 coding sequence is TGTGCCAGCACCCACAGGGGGGGGAACACCGGGGAGCTGTTTTTT. Encoded protein: CASTHRGGNTGELFF.

This chain joins TRBV11-3 and TRBJ2-5; possible D gene TRBD1, 6 bases. The CDR3 runs to 15 residues. Germline CDR1 reads SGHNT; CDR2 reads YENEEA. Trimming stripped 6 bases from V and 2 bases from J, with 16 bases between. DNA for the CDR3: TGTGCCAGCAGTCCAGGGGTTGTGGGACAAGAGACCCAGTACTTC. Translated, it gives CASSPGVVGQETQYF. Drawing the rest from reference TRBV11-3 and TRBJ2-5, the complete variable domain is EAGVVQSPRYKIIEKKQPVAFWCNPISGHNTLYWYLQNLGQGPELLIRYENEEAVDDSQLPKDRFSAERLKGVDSTLKIQPAELGDSAVYLCASSPGVVGQETQYFGPGTRLLVL.

The chain joins TRBV4-1 to TRBJ2-5, with 11 bases aligning to TRBD2. The CDR3 runs 17 residues. The germline CDR1 and CDR2 sequences are MGHRA and YSYEKL. The V gene end was trimmed by 1 base and the J gene end by 4 bases; junction bases not matched to a gene: 8. DNA of the CDR3: TGCGCCAGCAGCCAAGGGGGACTAGCGGTGGGGGTAGAGACCCAGTACTTC. It translates to CASSQGGLAVGVETQYF.

V gene TRBV7-9 combines with J gene TRBJ2-1; 9 positions match TRBD2. Per germline, CDR1 SEHNR and CDR2 FQNEAQ (reference sequence). The CDR3 totals 15 residues. With 0 bases clipped from V and 9 bases from J, the junction kept 6 bases outside the gene matches. CDR3 sequence (DNA): TGTGCCAGCAGCTTAGCGGCGGGAGGGCCTGTTGAGCAGTTCTTC. Encoded protein: CASSLAAGGPVEQFF.

J is TRBJ2-1 and V is TRBV29-1; possibly TRBD1 for D (6 bases). CDR1 SQVTM and CDR2 ANQGSEA come from the germline V gene. The CDR3 runs 16 residues. V was clipped by 6 bases and J by 4 bases, with 22 bases between them. Here the CDR3 reads CSVPQGPLGTYNEQFF. The CDR3 coding sequence is TGCAGCGTGCCTCAGGGCCCCCTTGGGACATACAATGAGCAGTTCTTC.

On this clone: The same CDR3 is also encoded by other DNA sequences in this sample. The rearrangement joins TRBV28 to TRBJ2-7, with D perhaps matching TRBD1 (6 bases). The germline V gene has CDR1 MDHEN and CDR2 SYDVKM. V was trimmed by 5 bases and J by 3 bases, leaving 8 bases between them. This CDR3 has 12 amino acids. The CDR3 loop is CASSLQGYEQYF. CDR3 nucleotide sequence: TGTGCCAGCAGTCTACAGGGCTACGAGCAGTACTTC.

The chain recombines TRBV5-3 with TRBJ2-3, with D perhaps TRBD1 or TRBD2 (6 bases each). TRBV5-3 belongs to the ORF category, with a function that is uncertain. Trimming pared 3 bases from V and 0 bases from J, leaving 8 bases between. The CDR3 sequence is 14 residues long. This CDR3 is CARSWRGSTDTQYF. As DNA, the CDR3 is TGTGCCAGAAGCTGGAGGGGGAGCACAGATACGCAGTATTTT.

The chain carries TRBV7-3 and TRBJ2-1; D is unclear. CDR1 and CDR2 from the germline V gene are SGHTA and FQGTGA. This CDR3 region has 13 residues. Trimming took 5 bases from V and 7 from J, leaving 12 bases between them. CDR3 nucleotides: TGTGCCAGCAGCCCCTCTGTCGGGAATGAGCAGTTCTTC. Protein product: CASSPSVGNEQFF.

V and J are TRBV5-4 and TRBJ2-2; D might be TRBD2 (5 bases). V dropped 0 bases and J dropped 4 bases, with 13 bases sitting between them. This CDR3 region has 16 residues. Per the germline V gene, CDR1 is SGHNT and CDR2 is YYREEE (reference sequence). The CDR3: CASSLAFSGSTGELFF. DNA for the CDR3: TGTGCCAGCAGCTTGGCCTTCTCGGGGAGCACCGGGGAGCTGTTTTTT.

The CDR3 DNA sequence: TGTGCCAGCAGAATCAAACCTAACTATGGCTACACCTTC. This codes for CASRIKPNYGYTF. J is TRBJ1-2 and V is TRBV11-2; D is undetermined. Germline V gene lookup returns CDR1 SGHAT and CDR2 FQNNGV. Trimming shortened V by 6 bases and J by 0 bases, and 8 bases separated the two germline ends. The length of the CDR3 is 13 residues.

The gene calls are TRBV28 and TRBJ2-1; a weak D match, TRBD1 (5 bases). This CDR3 is 15 amino acids long. V lost 6 bases and J 2 bases, leaving 14 bases between the germline ends. CDR1 is MDHEN and CDR2 is SYDVKM in the germline V gene. The CDR3 DNA reads TGTGCCAGCAGGCGAGTAGGGGTCCCCTACAATGAGCAGTTCTTC. This encodes CASRRVGVPYNEQFF.

This clone was seen a single time. The chain joins TRBV7-9 to TRBJ1-5; D gene uncertain. Germline lookup yields CDR1 SEHNR and CDR2 FQNEAQ (reference sequence). The CDR3 is 13 residues long. The ends were cut back, 7 bases at V and 0 bases at J, with 7 bases in the middle. In DNA, the CDR3 is TGTGCCAGCACAACGGATAGCAATCAGCCCCAGCATTTT. Protein sequence: CASTTDSNQPQHF.

V is TRBV5-1 and J is TRBJ2-2, with D possibly being TRBD2 (6 bases). CDR1 and CDR2 from the germline V gene are SGHRS and YFSETQ. This CDR3 is built from 15 residues. The germline V and J ends were trimmed by 4 bases and 2 bases, with 12 bases remaining between them. The chain's CDR3 is CASSPKDYNTGELFF. The CDR3 DNA reads as TGCGCCAGCAGCCCCAAGGACTATAACACCGGGGAGCTGTTTTTT.

This clone appeared a few times. The V and J genes are TRBV30 and TRBJ1-1; tentatively, D is TRBD1 (6 bases). Trimming removed 0 bases from V and 0 bases from J, with 8 bases in between. The CDR3 spans 14 residues. Per the germline V gene, CDR1 is GTSNPN and CDR2 is SVGIG (reference sequence). The CDR3: CAWSVDSMNTEAFF. In DNA form, the CDR3 reads TGTGCCTGGAGTGTGGACAGCATGAACACTGAAGCTTTCTTT.

In its sample, this clone was seen once. The rearrangement joins TRBV18 to TRBJ2-1; tentative D call: TRBD2 (6 bases). The CDR3 is made up of 15 amino acids. Germline CDR1 reads KGHSH; CDR2 reads LQKENI. With 0 bases removed from V and 8 bases from J, the gap between germline ends came to 14 bases. CDR3: CASSPPAGTTHEQFF. The CDR3 DNA reads TGTGCCAGCTCACCACCGGCGGGAACAACGCATGAGCAGTTCTTC.

With regard to this clone: Other DNA variants within this sample encode the same CDR3. The rearrangement links TRBV18 to TRBJ2-3, with D tentatively TRBD2 (6 bases). Germline CDR1 is KGHSH and CDR2 is LQKENI. Trimming shortened V by 2 bases and J by 1 base, and 7 bases separated the two germline ends. The CDR3 totals 14 residues. CDR3 sequence reads: CASSPSGGTDTQYF. The CDR3 bases are TGTGCCAGCTCACCATCGGGGGGCACAGATACGCAGTATTTT.

The chain is built from TRBV19 and TRBJ1-1, with 10 bases that match TRBD1. Trimming cost V 6 bases and J 6 bases; bases outside gene matches: 4. Germline CDR1 is LNHDA and CDR2 is SQIVND (reference sequence). There are 13 residues in the CDR3. The CDR3 bases are TGTGCCAGTAGGACAGGGGGCGGCCCTGAAGCTTTCTTT. Protein product: CASRTGGGPEAFF.

The chain recombines TRBV9 with TRBJ1-1; no definite D call. V lost 1 base and J 0 bases, leaving 13 bases between the germline ends. CDR1 is SGDLS, CDR2 YYNGEE, per germline. The length of the CDR3 is 16 residues. CDR3 in amino acids: CASSVTDGSMNTEAFF. DNA for the CDR3: TGTGCCAGCAGCGTAACTGACGGATCTATGAACACTGAAGCTTTCTTT.

The table lists this clone with a count of one. This chain connects TRBV5-6 to TRBJ1-3; 7 bases are shared with TRBD1. This CDR3 has 16 residues. V lost 4 bases, J lost 0 bases, and 7 bases stayed unmatched. Germline CDR1 is SGHDT and CDR2 is YYEEEE. The CDR3 DNA reads as TGTGCCAGCAGCCCCAGGGGGGCTTACTCTGGAAACACCATATATTTT. This sequence encodes CASSPRGAYSGNTIYF.

The chain uses TRBV2 and TRBJ1-5; the D is unclear. Deletions cut 5 bases from V and 2 bases from J, with 10 bases between. This CDR3 is 14 amino acids long. From germline, CDR1 is SNHLY and CDR2 FYNNEI. This chain's CDR3 is CASSRELGNQPQHF. CDR3 in DNA: TGTGCCAGCAGTAGGGAGTTGGGCAATCAGCCCCAGCATTTT.

The chain employs TRBV11-3 and TRBJ2-1; D ambiguous. Germline lookup yields CDR1 SGHNT and CDR2 YENEEA. Trimming left V 1 base short and J 7 bases short, with 17 bases between. The CDR3 has 16 residues. The CDR3 sequence: CASSLAGYLGKNEQFF. In DNA, the CDR3 is TGTGCCAGCAGCTTAGCGGGCTACCTGGGGAAAAATGAGCAGTTCTTC.

This rearrangement joins TRBV28 to TRBJ2-1, with unresolved D. This CDR3 has 14 residues. Germline values: CDR1 MDHEN, CDR2 SYDVKM. The germline V and J ends were trimmed by 4 bases and 0 bases, with 7 bases remaining between them. This chain's CDR3 is CASSYPGSYNEQFF. CDR3 bases: TGTGCCAGCAGTTACCCCGGCTCCTACAATGAGCAGTTCTTC.